Included here is one T cell receptor beta chain sequence, with context. As yet, its antigen is unknown. All gene names here are mouse names. The CDR3 extends 1 residue past the end of the read, so its final part is completed from the germline J gene. TCRbeta CDR3 was sequenced at survey depth with template counts. Generated by immunoSEQ multiplex PCR, the TCRdb table keeps only in-frame clones and is missing some. Here the sample spans some 7,000 clones, approximately 34% being singletons. The sample originates from a study of tissue T cells after allogeneic stem cell transplantation. Points from the study as a whole: TCR repertoires tracked anatomic similarity, regardless of disease or transplant status.

The sample's time point: mouse harvest day 14 after allogeneic transplant. The graft held 10^6 splenic CD5+ T cells and 10^7 T-cell-depleted bone marrow cells. B6 (H2b) cells into BALB/c (H2d) mice; tissues taken at day 7 or 14. Trimming pared 2 bases from V and 6 bases from J, leaving 9 bases between. The CDR3 extends over 13 amino acids. Germline V lookup: CDR1 KGHPV, CDR2 FQNQEV (reference sequence). This receptor was identified in a female BALB/c mouse given C57BL/6 T cells with graft-versus-host disease after an allogeneic hematopoietic cell transplant. The sample was skin. V usage is TRBV26 and J usage is TRBJ2-5; D remains unclear. The CDR3 sequence: CASSLRVRDTQYF. The sequenced part of the CDR3 DNA is TGTGCCAGCAGTCTGCGGGTTCGGGACACCCAGTAC.